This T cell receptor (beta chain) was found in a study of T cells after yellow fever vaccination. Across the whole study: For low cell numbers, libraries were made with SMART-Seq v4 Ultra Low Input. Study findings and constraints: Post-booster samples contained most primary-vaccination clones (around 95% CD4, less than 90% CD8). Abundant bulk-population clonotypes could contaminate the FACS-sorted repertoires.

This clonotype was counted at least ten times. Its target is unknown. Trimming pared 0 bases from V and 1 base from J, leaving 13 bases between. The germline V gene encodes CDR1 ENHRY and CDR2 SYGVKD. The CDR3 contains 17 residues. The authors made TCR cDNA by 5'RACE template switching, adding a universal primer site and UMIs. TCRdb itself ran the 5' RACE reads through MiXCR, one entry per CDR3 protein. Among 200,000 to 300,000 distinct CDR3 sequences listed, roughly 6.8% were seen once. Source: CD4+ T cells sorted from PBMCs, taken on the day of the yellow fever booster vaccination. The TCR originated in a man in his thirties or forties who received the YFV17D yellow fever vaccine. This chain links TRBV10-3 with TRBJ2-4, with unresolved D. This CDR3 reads CAISESYGDAAKNIQYF. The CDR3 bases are TGTGCCATCAGTGAGTCTTATGGAGACGCGGCCAAAAACATTCAGTACTTC.